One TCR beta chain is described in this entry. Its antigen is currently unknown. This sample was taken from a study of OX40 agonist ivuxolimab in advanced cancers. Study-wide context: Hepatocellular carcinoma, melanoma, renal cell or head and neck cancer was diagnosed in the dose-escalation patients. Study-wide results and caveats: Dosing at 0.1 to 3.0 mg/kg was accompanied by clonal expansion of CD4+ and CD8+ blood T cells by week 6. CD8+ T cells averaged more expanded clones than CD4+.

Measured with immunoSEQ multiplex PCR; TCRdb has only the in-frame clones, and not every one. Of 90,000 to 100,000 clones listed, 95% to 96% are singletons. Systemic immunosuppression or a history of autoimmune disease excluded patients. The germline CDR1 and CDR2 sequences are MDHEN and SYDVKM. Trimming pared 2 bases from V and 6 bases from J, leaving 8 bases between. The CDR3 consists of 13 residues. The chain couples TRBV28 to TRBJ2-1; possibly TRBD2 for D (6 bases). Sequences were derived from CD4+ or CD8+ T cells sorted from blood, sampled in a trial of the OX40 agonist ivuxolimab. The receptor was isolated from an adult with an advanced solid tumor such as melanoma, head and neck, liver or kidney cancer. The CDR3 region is CASSLERANEQFF. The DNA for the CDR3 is TGTGCCAGCAGTTTAGAGCGGGCCAATGAGCAGTTCTTC.